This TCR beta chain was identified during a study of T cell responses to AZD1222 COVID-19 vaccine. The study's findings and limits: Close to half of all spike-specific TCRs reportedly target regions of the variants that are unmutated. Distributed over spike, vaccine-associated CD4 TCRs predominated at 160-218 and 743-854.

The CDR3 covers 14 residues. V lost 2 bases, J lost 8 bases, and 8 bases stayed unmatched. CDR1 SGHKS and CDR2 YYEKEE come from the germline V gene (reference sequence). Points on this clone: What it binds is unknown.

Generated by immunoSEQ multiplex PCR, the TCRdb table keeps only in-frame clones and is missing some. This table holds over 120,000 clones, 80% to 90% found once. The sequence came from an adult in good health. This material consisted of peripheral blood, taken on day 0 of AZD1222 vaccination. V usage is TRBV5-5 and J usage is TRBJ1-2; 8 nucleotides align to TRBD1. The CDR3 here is CASSLARGLGGYTF. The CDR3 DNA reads TGTGCCAGCAGCTTAGCCAGGGGGCTCGGCGGCTACACCTTC.